These 23 T cell receptor beta chains share one sample of origin, sequenced in a study of blood T cell repertoires in COVID-19. Profiled with immunoSEQ multiplex PCR; TCRdb holds only in-frame clones, not every one. The repertoire includes 45,000 to 60,000 clones, approximately 85% of them detected once, and around 15% sits in the top ten. The sequencing sample was made of peripheral blood. Receptor source: a human donor in a cohort sampled during active COVID-19.

Written as DNA, the CDR3 is TGTGCCTGGAGTGGCGGTTCCGAGCAGTACTTC. Translation: CAWSGGSEQYF. The chain joins TRBV30 to TRBJ2-7, with D unclear. V was clipped by 1 base and J by 6 bases, with 7 bases between them. CDR3 length: 11 amino acids. Germline CDR1 reads GTSNPN; CDR2 reads SVGIG (reference sequence).

This clone was counted once. The chain's CDR3 is CASSPVSVGQETQYF. In nucleotides, the CDR3 is TGTGCCAGCAGCCCAGTCAGCGTCGGGCAAGAGACCCAGTACTTC. The V gene is TRBV2, the J gene TRBJ2-5, with D unclear. This CDR3 has 15 residues. Germline V gives CDR1 SNHLY, CDR2 FYNNEI. V shed 6 bases and J shed 2 bases, with 16 bases lying between them.

The genes are TRBV15 and TRBJ1-5, with no clear D. CDR1 and CDR2 (germline): LNHNV, YYDKDF (reference sequence). V lost 0 bases, J lost 4 bases, and 10 bases lay in between. This CDR3 spans 15 amino acids. In nucleotides, the CDR3 is TGTGCCACCAGCAGAGATGAAGACGGGAATCAGCCCCAGCATTTT. Translated, it gives CATSRDEDGNQPQHF.

This clone was observed a single time. This sequence joins TRBV5-1 and TRBJ1-3; D perhaps matches TRBD1 (6 bases). Germline-derived CDR1 and CDR2 are SGHRS and YFSETQ. The CDR3 is 17 residues long. V dropped 1 base and J dropped 0 bases, with 14 bases sitting between them. In DNA form, the CDR3 reads TGCGCCAGCAGCTTGACGGACAGCGCCCACTCTGGAAACACCATATATTTT. This sequence encodes CASSLTDSAHSGNTIYF.

V is TRBV6-5 and J is TRBJ2-7; 9 positions agree with TRBD1. The CDR3 consists of 15 residues. After removal of 6 bases from V and 2 bases from J, the junction contained 8 bases not matched to a gene. Germline assignment: CDR1 MNHEY and CDR2 SVGAGI. The CDR3 sequence is CASRAGTGLTYEQYF. CDR3 DNA: TGTGCCAGCAGGGCAGGGACAGGGCTCACCTACGAGCAGTACTTC.

The rearrangement links TRBV4-2 to TRBJ1-3; D perhaps matches TRBD1 (6 bases). The CDR3 covers 16 residues. Germline-derived CDR1 and CDR2 are LGHNA and YNFKEQ. Trimming removed 4 bases at V and 3 bases at J, with 16 bases between. The CDR3 is CASSPTLGAGGNTIYF. As DNA, the CDR3 is TGTGCCAGCAGCCCAACCCTGGGGGCCGGTGGAAACACCATATATTTT.

The V gene is TRBV28, the J gene TRBJ2-3; 7 bases are shared with TRBD1. J lost 6 bases, V lost 7 bases, and 13 bases had no gene match. There are 15 residues in the CDR3. From germline, CDR1 is MDHEN and CDR2 SYDVKM. The CDR3 bases are TGTGCCAGCAATTCACAGGGGCTAGCACGCGATACGCAGTATTTT. Translating gives CASNSQGLARDTQYF.

This clone has a handful of counts. The rearrangement links TRBV6-4 to TRBJ2-1, with 7 bases fitting TRBD2. Germline V gene data show CDR1 as MRHNA and CDR2 as SNTAGT. Trimming cost V 3 bases and J 0 bases; bases outside gene matches: 5. The CDR3 loop spans 16 amino acids. CDR3 in amino acids: CASSDWQRDSYNEQFF. The CDR3, as DNA: TGTGCCAGCAGTGATTGGCAGCGGGACTCCTACAATGAGCAGTTCTTC.

The gene calls are TRBV6-6 and TRBJ1-6; 8 positions agree with TRBD1. CDR1 is MNHNY, CDR2 SVGAGI, per germline (reference sequence). The CDR3 length is 14 residues. The V gene end was trimmed by 2 bases and the J gene end by 10 bases; junction bases not matched to a gene: 4. The CDR3 region is CASSYGRGQSPLHF. Here the CDR3 DNA reads TGTGCCAGCAGTTACGGCAGGGGGCAATCACCCCTCCACTTT.

This clone appeared a few times. This chain uses TRBV19 with TRBJ2-3; TRBD2 agrees at 10 bases. Losses at the gene ends were 4 bases for V and 6 bases for J; bases not matched to a gene: 4. Germline CDR1 reads LNHDA; CDR2 reads SQIVND (reference sequence). The CDR3 runs to 14 residues. The CDR3 DNA reads TGTGCCAGTAGTAAGCGGGGGGGCCGGGATACGCAGTATTTT. It encodes CASSKRGGRDTQYF.

This clone was seen a single time. This chain joins TRBV6-6 and TRBJ2-1; TRBD2 agrees at 8 bases. The CDR3 sequence is 16 residues long. In germline, CDR1 is MNHNY, CDR2 SVGAGI (reference sequence). V shed 7 bases and J 0 bases; nucleotides not matched to a gene: 8. CDR3 protein: CASTNGAGASYNEQFF. The CDR3 DNA reads TGTGCCAGCACCAATGGAGCGGGAGCCTCCTACAATGAGCAGTTCTTC.

V usage is TRBV28 and J usage is TRBJ1-5, with D hard to call. CDR3 length: 11 residues. Trimming took 7 bases from V and 4 from J, leaving 5 bases between them. Germline assignment: CDR1 MDHEN and CDR2 SYDVKM. Written as DNA, the CDR3 is TGTGCCAGCACAAATAATCAGCCCCAGCATTTT. Translating it yields CASTNNQPQHF.

V gene TRBV5-1 combines with J gene TRBJ2-5, with TRBD2 matching over 7 bases. The CDR3 length is 13 residues. Germline V gives CDR1 SGHRS, CDR2 YFSETQ. J was trimmed by 3 bases and V by 4 bases; bases with no gene match: 3. The CDR3 DNA is TGCGCCAGCAGCGGCGGACTAGAAGAGACCCAGTACTTC. Translating it yields CASSGGLEETQYF.

This rearrangement joins TRBV25-1 to TRBJ2-1; TRBD1 aligns across 9 bases. This CDR3 comprises 17 residues. J gave up 7 bases and V 5 bases, and 15 bases lay outside the gene matches. CDR1 and CDR2 (germline): MGHDK, SYGVNS. The CDR3 coding sequence is TGTGCCAGCAGTACGGGACAGGGAACGGTCGGGTGGAATGAGCAGTTCTTC. Amino acids: CASSTGQGTVGWNEQFF.

The rearrangement links TRBV3-1 (or the pseudogene TRBV3-2) to TRBJ2-2; perhaps TRBD2 as D (5 bases). Deletions cut 1 base from V and 5 bases from J, with 11 bases between. CDR1 and CDR2 from the germline V gene are LGHDT and YNNKEL (reference sequence). This CDR3 is built from 15 residues. CDR3 sequence: CASSQALSGTGELFF. The CDR3 coding sequence is TGTGCCAGCAGCCAAGCTCTATCGGGGACCGGGGAGCTGTTTTTT.

The chain carries TRBV2 and TRBJ1-5; 8 bases align to TRBD1. Per germline, CDR1 SNHLY and CDR2 FYNNEI. This CDR3 is built from 13 residues. With 5 bases clipped from V and 7 bases from J, the junction kept 4 bases outside the gene matches. The CDR3 DNA sequence: TGTGCCAGCAGTAAAGACAGGGGACAGCCCCAGCATTTT. Its translation is CASSKDRGQPQHF.

The CDR3 sequence is CASRWTEETQYF. As DNA, the CDR3 is TGTGCCAGCAGATGGACAGAAGAGACCCAGTACTTC. The chain is built from TRBV2 and TRBJ2-5, with D perhaps TRBD1 (6 bases). V was clipped by 6 bases and J by 3 bases, with 8 bases between them. The germline CDR1 and CDR2 sequences are SNHLY and FYNNEI. This CDR3 is 12 amino acids long.

J is TRBJ1-1 and V is TRBV30; 7 positions agree with TRBD1. V gave up 0 bases and J gave up 2 bases; unmatched junction bases: 9. Germline assignment: CDR1 GTSNPN and CDR2 SVGIG (reference sequence). The CDR3 runs to 16 residues. CDR3 sequence: CAWSVWDSFSNTEAFF. The CDR3 bases are TGTGCCTGGAGTGTGTGGGACAGTTTTTCCAACACTGAAGCTTTCTTT.

The CDR3, as DNA: TGTGCCTGGAGTTTAGGGATGGAGGGCCGGACTGAAGCTTTCTTT. This sequence encodes CAWSLGMEGRTEAFF. The chain combines TRBV30 with TRBJ1-1, with D hard to call. V was pared by 2 bases and J by 5 bases, with 18 bases between. Per the germline V gene, CDR1 is GTSNPN and CDR2 is SVGIG (reference sequence). This CDR3 spans 15 amino acids.

The chain uses TRBV6-1 and TRBJ2-7; D not resolved. CDR1 and CDR2 from the germline V gene are MNHNS and SASEGT. The V end lost 3 bases, the J end lost 0 bases, and 9 bases lay between the germline ends. The CDR3 runs to 14 residues. The CDR3 region is CASSEFPSSYEQYF. CDR3 coding DNA: TGTGCCAGCAGTGAGTTCCCGAGCTCCTACGAGCAGTACTTC.

The chain combines TRBV18 with TRBJ1-5; no reliable D call. V was clipped by 0 bases and J by 9 bases, with 9 bases between them. The CDR3 contains 13 residues. Germline CDR1 is KGHSH and CDR2 is LQKENI. The CDR3 reads CASSPPRGRPQHF. Here the CDR3 DNA reads TGTGCCAGCTCACCACCCCGGGGTCGGCCCCAGCATTTT.

In this sample, this clone turned up a few times. The chain employs TRBV29-1 and TRBJ2-1; 8 bases are a match to TRBD2. CDR3 length equals 12 residues. Germline CDR1 reads SQVTM; CDR2 reads ANQGSEA. The junction had 6 bases not matched to a gene; V was cut back by 6 bases and J by 8 bases. CDR3 residues: CSVNIAGYEQFF. For the CDR3, the DNA is TGCAGCGTGAACATAGCGGGATATGAGCAGTTCTTC.

V and J are TRBV7-8 and TRBJ1-4; 7 bases are a match to TRBD1. V dropped 5 bases and J dropped 5; count of bases not matched to a gene: 11. The CDR3 extends over 16 amino acids. CDR1 is SGHVS, CDR2 FQNEAQ, per germline. CDR3 DNA sequence: TGTGCCAGCAGCAAGACAGGGAAACCTGGAAATGAAAAACTGTTTTTT. Protein sequence: CASSKTGKPGNEKLFF.